One and the same sample provided the 15 T cell receptor beta chains below, sequenced in a study of blood T cell repertoires in COVID-19. The protocol was immunoSEQ multiplex PCR, while the TCRdb copy is restricted to in-frame clones and leaves out a portion. The data show some 210,000 clones, around 90% seen once. The source material was peripheral blood. These receptors were obtained from a man aged 25 to 45 with acute or convalescent COVID-19.

The V and J genes are TRBV15 and TRBJ2-3, with D possibly being TRBD1 (6 bases). CDR3 length: 15 amino acids. CDR1 and CDR2 from the germline V gene are LNHNV and YYDKDF (reference sequence). V lost 5 bases, J lost 2 bases, and 14 bases lay in between. The CDR3 region has the DNA TGTGCCACCAGCCAGGGGACGCCCAACACAGATACGCAGTATTTT. Translating it yields CATSQGTPNTDTQYF.

The chain links TRBV27 to TRBJ2-7; possibly TRBD2 for D (6 bases). Germline V gives CDR1 MNHEY, CDR2 SMNVEV (reference sequence). This CDR3 has 12 residues. V lost 5 bases, J lost 7 bases, and 12 bases lay in between. The CDR3: CASSRAGREQYF. The CDR3, as DNA: TGTGCCAGCAGTCGCGCGGGGCGTGAGCAGTACTTC.

The chain combines TRBV9 with TRBJ2-5; weak D call: TRBD2 (6 bases). The V end was cut by 0 bases, the J end by 2 bases, with 11 bases between. The CDR3 extends over 15 amino acids. The germline V gene encodes CDR1 SGDLS and CDR2 YYNGEE. CDR3 residues: CASSVAPGEQETQYF. The CDR3 bases are TGTGCCAGCAGCGTAGCTCCGGGGGAGCAAGAGACCCAGTACTTC. The entire variable domain, with the rest obtained from reference TRBV9 and TRBJ2-5, is as follows: DSGVTQTPKHLITATGQRVTLRCSPRSGDLSVYWYQQSLDQGLQFLIQYYNGEERAKGNILERFSAQQFPDLHSELNLSSLELGDSALYFCASSVAPGEQETQYFGPGTRLLVL.

The V gene is TRBV19, the J gene TRBJ2-1; tentative D call: TRBD1 (6 bases). The CDR3 is 15 residues long. Germline V gene sequence: CDR1 LNHDA, CDR2 SQIVND (reference sequence). Trimming shortened V by 8 bases and J by 6 bases, and 20 bases separated the two germline ends. The CDR3 DNA sequence: TGTGCCAGTTCGATAGACAGGCTTGGGAGCAATGAGCAGTTCTTC. Translated, it gives CASSIDRLGSNEQFF.

The rearrangement joins TRBV3-1 (or the pseudogene TRBV3-2) to TRBJ2-5; 7 nucleotides match TRBD2. Germline V lookup: CDR1 LGHDT, CDR2 YNNKEL (reference sequence). The CDR3 has 13 residues. V trimming: 6 bases; J trimming: 4 bases; junction bases outside the gene matches: 5. The CDR3 DNA is TGTGCCAGCAGGGGAGGGTTACGAGAGACCCAGTACTTC. Translation: CASRGGLRETQYF.

The chain has TRBV5-6 and TRBJ2-3; 8 bases are shared with TRBD2. From germline, CDR1 is SGHDT and CDR2 YYEEEE. The trim removed 1 base at V and 2 bases at J, leaving 6 bases unmatched. CDR3 length: 16 amino acids. This chain's CDR3 is CASSLNPGGLTDTQYF. The CDR3, as DNA: TGTGCCAGCAGCTTGAACCCGGGGGGGCTCACAGATACGCAGTATTTT.

The chain has TRBV19 and TRBJ2-1; 9 nucleotides line up with TRBD1. CDR3 length: 15 residues. The ends lost 3 bases at V and 7 bases at J; junction bases unmatched: 7. Germline assignment: CDR1 LNHDA and CDR2 SQIVND (reference sequence). CDR3 sequence reads: CASSMGDRVRNEQFF. The CDR3 DNA reads TGTGCCAGTAGTATGGGGGACAGGGTAAGGAATGAGCAGTTCTTC.

V and J are TRBV5-1 and TRBJ2-1; 9 bases are a match to TRBD2. The CDR3 spans 15 residues. CDR1 and CDR2 (germline): SGHRS, YFSETQ. V shed 3 bases, J shed 6 bases, and the junction held 7 bases outside the gene matches. The CDR3 protein is CASSYLGGGANEQFF. In nucleotides, the CDR3 is TGCGCCAGCAGCTACCTGGGCGGGGGGGCCAATGAGCAGTTCTTC. The full variable domain, its missing parts supplied by reference TRBV5-1 and TRBJ2-1, is KAGVTQTPRYLIKTRGQQVTLSCSPISGHRSVSWYQQTPGQGLQFLFEYFSETQRNKGNFPGRFSGRQFSNSRSEMNVSTLELGDSALYLCASSYLGGGANEQFFGPGTRLTVL.

This rearrangement joins TRBV5-4 to TRBJ1-1; 12 bases match TRBD1. CDR3 length: 15 amino acids. The V gene end was trimmed by 5 bases and the J gene end by 5 bases; junction bases not matched to a gene: 7. In germline, CDR1 is SGHNT, CDR2 YYREEE (reference sequence). Here the CDR3 DNA reads TGTGCCAGCAGAATGGGACAGGGGGCCTCTACTGAAGCTTTCTTT. Translated: CASRMGQGASTEAFF.

V is TRBV14 and J is TRBJ2-5, with D perhaps matching TRBD1 (5 bases). The germline V gene has CDR1 SGHDN and CDR2 FVKESK. This CDR3 comprises 14 residues. Trimming left V 4 bases short and J 3 bases short, with 12 bases between. The CDR3: CASSRQATEETQYF. CDR3 nucleotide sequence: TGTGCCAGCAGCCGACAAGCGACAGAAGAGACCCAGTACTTC. The variable domain in full, with the rest retrieved from reference TRBV14 and TRBJ2-5, is EAGVTQFPSHSVIEKGQTVTLRCDPISGHDNLYWYRRVMGKEIKFLLHFVKESKQDESGMPNNRFLAERTGGTYSTLKVQPAELEDSGVYFCASSRQATEETQYFGPGTRLLVL.

The chain links TRBV5-6 to TRBJ1-4; 7 bases are shared with TRBD1. The CDR3 spans 15 residues. The germline CDR1 and CDR2 sequences are SGHDT and YYEEEE. With V trimmed by 0 bases and J by 7 bases, 6 bases remained unmatched. In DNA form, the CDR3 reads TGTGCCAGCAGCTTGGCAGGGGGGCCAAGTGAAAAACTGTTTTTT. This sequence encodes CASSLAGGPSEKLFF. Full variable domain (outside the CDR3, taken from reference TRBV5-6 and TRBJ1-4): DAGVTQSPTHLIKTRGQQVTLRCSPKSGHDTVSWYQQALGQGPQFIFQYYEEEERQRGNFPDRFSGHQFPNYSSELNVNALLLGDSALYLCASSLAGGPSEKLFFGSGTQLSVL.

The chain couples TRBV28 to TRBJ1-1, with a tentative D call TRBD1 (6 bases). CDR3 length: 15 residues. Germline CDR1 reads MDHEN; CDR2 reads SYDVKM. Trimming took off 1 base at V and 1 base at J, with 10 bases between the two ends. The CDR3: CASSLYGGENTEAFF. The CDR3 coding sequence is TGTGCCAGCAGTTTATATGGGGGCGAGAACACTGAAGCTTTCTTT.

The chain uses TRBV6-1 and TRBJ2-1; 7 nucleotides match TRBD2. Trimming at V came to 3 bases and at J to 8 bases, leaving 7 bases not matched to a gene. This CDR3 contains 14 residues. In germline, CDR1 is MNHNS, CDR2 SASEGT. The CDR3 reads CASSEARELDEQFF. Written as DNA, the CDR3 is TGTGCCAGCAGTGAGGCGCGGGAGCTCGATGAGCAGTTCTTC.

A single count supports this clone. The rearrangement joins TRBV5-6 to TRBJ1-1; maybe TRBD1 (6 bases). Germline V CDR1 and CDR2: SGHDT, YYEEEE. V lost 5 bases to trimming and J lost 5 bases, with 19 bases between them. The CDR3 extends over 15 amino acids. CDR3 nucleotide sequence: TGTGCCAGCAGGTCCGAACAGGGAGGGGGGACTGAAGCTTTCTTT. It codes for CASRSEQGGGTEAFF.

This clone showed up just a few times. The sample contains more than one DNA sequence encoding this CDR3. The chain recombines TRBV18 with TRBJ1-1; D call uncertain. Trimming cost V 1 base and J 1 base, with 7 bases left between them. The CDR3 length is 14 residues. CDR1 is KGHSH and CDR2 is LQKENI in the germline V gene. The CDR3 sequence is CASSPLTRNTEAFF. DNA for the CDR3: TGTGCCAGCTCACCACTGACACGGAACACTGAAGCTTTCTTT.